Sequencing of this T cell receptor (beta chain) was carried out in a study of CD8 T cells in Susac syndrome. The T cells that were sequenced for TCR beta were CD8+ and CD4+ cells from blood. This CDR3 is built from 15 residues. The V segment lost 2 bases and the J segment 1 base; nucleotides outside the gene matches: 1. Germline V gene lookup returns CDR1 LGHDT and CDR2 YNNKEL (reference sequence). A quantity of roughly 0.5 to 1 ug RNA underwent reverse transcription using random hexamers. It was immunoSEQ multiplex PCR that amplified TCR beta CDR3 across 54 Vbeta and 13 Jbeta. TCRdb re-analysed the immunoSEQ multiplex PCR reads in MiXCR, keeping a single row per CDR3 protein. The sample lists more than 95,000 distinct CDR3 sequences; approximately 96% were seen once.

Sequenced sample: CD4+ T cells from PBMCs. This sequence joins TRBV3-1 and TRBJ2-1, with 8 bases matching TRBD1. This clonotype was obtained from a human donor in good health. For the CDR3, the DNA is TGTGCCAGCAGCCAAACAGGGGGTTCCTACAATGAGCAGTTCTTC. It yields the protein CASSQTGGSYNEQFF.